These 11 T cell receptor beta chains share one sample of origin, sequenced in a study of naive and memory T cell subsets. Overall study results and limits: Especially in CD8 cells, naive repertoires contained a few larger clonotypes, possibly CD45RA-re-expressing memory cells.

An equimolar mix of two oligonucleotides served as the beta constant-region primer for TRBC1 and TRBC2. Four rounds of PCR amplified the ligated cDNA using nested alpha and beta constant-region primers plus SP2. TCRdb used MiXCR to reprocess the UMI-ligation and nested PCR reads, holding one entry per CDR3 protein. This sample yields approximately 140,000 distinct CDR3 sequences, of which approximately 22% are seen a single time; 0.1% to 0.11% belongs to the top ten. These receptors have no identified antigens. Sequencing was done on a sample of naive CD4+ T cells from blood. Receptors were obtained from a human donor in good health.

V and J are TRBV12-3 or TRBV12-4 and TRBJ2-1; TRBD2 is a possible D gene (5 bases). V was cut by 4 bases and J by 0 bases, with 16 bases left in between. The CDR3 consists of 17 residues. The CDR3 loop reads CASSSSEAVSSYNEQFF. CDR3 coding DNA: TGTGCCAGCAGTTCCTCTGAAGCGGTTAGCTCCTACAATGAGCAGTTCTTC.

This clonotype was seen ten or more times. The CDR3 DNA sequence: TGTGCCAGCTCACCACCACTAGCCCCCAATGAGCAGTTCTTC. Residues: CASSPPLAPNEQFF. The rearrangement uses TRBV18 and TRBJ2-1; perhaps TRBD2 as D (6 bases). The CDR3 is made up of 14 amino acids. Germline V lookup: CDR1 KGHSH, CDR2 LQKENI. The V gene lost 0 bases and the J gene lost 6 bases, with 9 bases spanning the gap. The full variable domain, its missing parts supplied by reference TRBV18 and TRBJ2-1, is NAGVMQNPRHLVRRRGQEARLRCSPMKGHSHVYWYRQLPEEGLKFMVYLQKENIIDESGMPKERFSAEFPKEGPSILRIQQVVRGDSAAYFCASSPPLAPNEQFFGPGTRLTVL.

This clonotype was observed a few times. This chain uses TRBV4-2 with TRBJ2-7; D gene uncertain. This CDR3 is 15 amino acids long. Trimming stripped 6 bases from V and 6 bases from J, with 21 bases between. CDR1 LGHNA and CDR2 YNFKEQ come from the germline V gene. In DNA form, the CDR3 reads TGTGCCAGCAGTACGACGCCGGGTGCGACCTCCGAGCAGTACTTC. Amino acid sequence: CASSTTPGATSEQYF.

The V call is TRBV29-1, the J call TRBJ2-1; the match to TRBD1 covers 8 bases. The junction had 8 bases not matched to a gene; V was cut back by 4 bases and J by 6 bases. The CDR3 runs to 14 residues. Germline V CDR1 and CDR2: SQVTM, ANQGSEA. The DNA for the CDR3 is TGCAGCGTTGTGGGGGCCAGGGGGCCCAATGAGCAGTTCTTC. Translation gives CSVVGARGPNEQFF.

On this clonotype: At one boundary the junction diverges from the germline segment, which might be a read error. The DNA for the CDR3 is TGTGCCAACAGCGGACTAGCGGGAGTTACCGGGGAGCTGTTTTTT. Protein sequence: CANSGLAGVTGELFF. The V call is TRBV7-2, the J call TRBJ2-2; 13 bases line up with TRBD2. Germline V gives CDR1 SGHTA, CDR2 FQGNSA. This CDR3 is 15 amino acids long.

The chain is built from TRBV5-1 and TRBJ2-2; D tentatively fits TRBD1 or TRBD2 (5 bases each). The CDR3 length is 15 residues. Germline V gives CDR1 SGHRS, CDR2 YFSETQ. Between the trimmed V and J ends, which lost 4 bases and 0 bases, there was a span of 10 bases. The DNA for the CDR3 is TGCGCCAGCAGCCACCGGGACCCGAACACCGGGGAGCTGTTTTTT. The encoded protein is CASSHRDPNTGELFF.

This clonotype was counted between two and nine times. In DNA, the CDR3 is TGTGCCAGCAGCCTCCAGATGGGAGCCGGCCACGAGCAGTACTTC. This gives the protein CASSLQMGAGHEQYF. The rearrangement joins TRBV14 to TRBJ2-7, with D possibly matching TRBD2 (5 bases). Germline values: CDR1 SGHDN, CDR2 FVKESK. The CDR3 totals 15 residues. The ends were cut back, 4 bases at V and 5 bases at J, with 18 bases in the middle.

The V gene is TRBV6-2 or TRBV6-3, the J gene TRBJ2-7, with 7 bases aligning to TRBD1. V dropped 5 bases and J dropped 6; count of bases not matched to a gene: 7. Looked up from germline, CDR1 is MNHEY and CDR2 is SVGEGT. The CDR3 totals 13 residues. CDR3 amino acids: CASSGDRVREQYF. The CDR3 nucleotides are TGTGCCAGCAGTGGAGACAGGGTCCGCGAGCAGTACTTC.

CDR3 DNA sequence: TGTGCCAGCAGCCCGACTAGCGGGAGGACCTACGAGCAGTACTTC. Residues: CASSPTSGRTYEQYF. The gene calls are TRBV7-3 and TRBJ2-7; 13 bases align to TRBD2. Germline loops: CDR1 SGHTA, CDR2 FQGTGA. CDR3 size: 15 residues. V dropped 5 bases and J dropped 2; count of bases not matched to a gene: 3.

This clonotype was counted between two and nine times. This rearrangement joins TRBV29-1 to TRBJ2-7; 7 bases agree with TRBD2. Germline loops: CDR1 SQVTM, CDR2 ANQGSEA. CDR3 length: 11 residues. V shed 6 bases, J shed 3 bases, and the junction held 2 bases outside the gene matches. The CDR3 spells CSVWGGYEQYF. CDR3 coding DNA: TGCAGCGTATGGGGGGGCTACGAGCAGTACTTC.

This clonotype was seen a handful of times. The chain uses TRBV27 and TRBJ2-5, with TRBD1 as a possible D gene (5 bases). Trimming removed 5 bases from V and 1 base from J, with 14 bases in between. Per germline, CDR1 MNHEY and CDR2 SMNVEV (reference sequence). The CDR3 loop spans 15 amino acids. CDR3 coding DNA: TGTGCCAGCAGTCCAGGGTCGCTAGTCCAAGAGACCCAGTACTTC. Translating it yields CASSPGSLVQETQYF.